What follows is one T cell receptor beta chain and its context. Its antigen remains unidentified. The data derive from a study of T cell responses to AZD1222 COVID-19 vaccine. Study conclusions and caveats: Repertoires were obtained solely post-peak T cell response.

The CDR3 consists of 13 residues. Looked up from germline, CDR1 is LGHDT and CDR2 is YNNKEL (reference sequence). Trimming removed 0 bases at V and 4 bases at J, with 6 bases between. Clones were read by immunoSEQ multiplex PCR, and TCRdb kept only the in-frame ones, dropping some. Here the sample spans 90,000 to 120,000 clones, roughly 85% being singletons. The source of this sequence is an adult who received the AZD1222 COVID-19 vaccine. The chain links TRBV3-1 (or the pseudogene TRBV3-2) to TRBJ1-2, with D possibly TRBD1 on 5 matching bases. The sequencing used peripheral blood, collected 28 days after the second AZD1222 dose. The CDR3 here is CASSQDRGYGYTF. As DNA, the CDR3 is TGTGCCAGCAGCCAAGATAGGGGCTATGGCTACACCTTC.